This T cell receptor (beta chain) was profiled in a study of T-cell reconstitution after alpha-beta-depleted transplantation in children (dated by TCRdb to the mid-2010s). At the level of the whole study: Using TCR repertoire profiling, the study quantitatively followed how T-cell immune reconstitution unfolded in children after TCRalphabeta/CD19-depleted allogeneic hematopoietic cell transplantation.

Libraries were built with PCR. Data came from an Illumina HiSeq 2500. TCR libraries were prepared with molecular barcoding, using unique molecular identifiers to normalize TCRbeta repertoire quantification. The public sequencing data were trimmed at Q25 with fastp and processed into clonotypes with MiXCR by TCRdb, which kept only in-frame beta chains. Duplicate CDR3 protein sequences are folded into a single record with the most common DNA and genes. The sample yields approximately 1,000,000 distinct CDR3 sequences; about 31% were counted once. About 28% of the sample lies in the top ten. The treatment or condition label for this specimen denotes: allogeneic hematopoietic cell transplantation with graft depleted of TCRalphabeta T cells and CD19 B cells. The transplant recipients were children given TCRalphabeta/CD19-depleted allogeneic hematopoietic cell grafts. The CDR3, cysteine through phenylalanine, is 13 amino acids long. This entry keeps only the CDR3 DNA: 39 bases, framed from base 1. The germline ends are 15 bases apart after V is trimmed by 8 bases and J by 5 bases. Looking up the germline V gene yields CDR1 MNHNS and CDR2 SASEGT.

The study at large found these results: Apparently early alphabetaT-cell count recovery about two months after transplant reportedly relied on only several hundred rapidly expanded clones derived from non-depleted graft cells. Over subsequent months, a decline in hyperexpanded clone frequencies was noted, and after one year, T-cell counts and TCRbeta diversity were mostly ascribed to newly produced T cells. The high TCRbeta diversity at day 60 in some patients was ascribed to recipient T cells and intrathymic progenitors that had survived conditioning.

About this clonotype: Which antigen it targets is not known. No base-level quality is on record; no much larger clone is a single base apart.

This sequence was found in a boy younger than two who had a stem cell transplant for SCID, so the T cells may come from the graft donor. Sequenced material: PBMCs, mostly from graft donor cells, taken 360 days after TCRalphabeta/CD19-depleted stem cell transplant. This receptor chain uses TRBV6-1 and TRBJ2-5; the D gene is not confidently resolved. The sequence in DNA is TGTGCCAGCCGCGGACGGACCGGGGAGACCCAGTACTTC. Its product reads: CASRGRTGETQYF.